Here is one T cell receptor (beta chain) with its context. This sample stems from a study of blood T cell repertoires in COVID-19. Study-level information: Samples of COVID-19 (acute and convalescent) were obtained from the United States, Italy and Spain. From T cells, B-cell-depleted T cells, or PBMCs came the material, which was cDNA or gDNA.

After removal of 4 bases from V and 2 bases from J, the junction contained 3 bases not matched to a gene. Germline V CDR1 and CDR2: KGHDR, SFDVKD. The CDR3 is 15 residues long. Clones were sequenced by immunoSEQ multiplex PCR, and TCRdb holds only the in-frame ones, with some missing. The sample has roughly 150,000 clones, over 75% seen once. This TCR was recovered from a man aged 65 to 79 with acute or convalescent COVID-19. The sequencing input was peripheral blood. This chain uses TRBV24-1 with TRBJ1-2; 10 bases are shared with TRBD1. Here the CDR3 DNA reads TGTGCCACCAGTGACCGGACAGGGGGAAACTATGGCTACACCTTC. Amino acid sequence: CATSDRTGGNYGYTF.